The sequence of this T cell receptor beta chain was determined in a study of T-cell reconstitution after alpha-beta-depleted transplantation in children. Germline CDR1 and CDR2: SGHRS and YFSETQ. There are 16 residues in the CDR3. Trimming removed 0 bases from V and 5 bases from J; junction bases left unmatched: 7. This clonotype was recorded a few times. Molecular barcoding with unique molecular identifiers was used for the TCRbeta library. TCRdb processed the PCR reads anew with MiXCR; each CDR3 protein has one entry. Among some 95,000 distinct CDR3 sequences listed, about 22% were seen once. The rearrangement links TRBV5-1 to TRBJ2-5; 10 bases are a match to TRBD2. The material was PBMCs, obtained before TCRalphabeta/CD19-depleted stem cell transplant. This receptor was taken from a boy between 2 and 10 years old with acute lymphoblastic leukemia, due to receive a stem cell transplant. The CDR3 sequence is CASSLVWTSGIETQYF. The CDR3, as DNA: TGCGCCAGCAGCTTGGTATGGACTAGCGGTATTGAGACCCAGTACTTC.